A selection of T cell receptor beta chains follows, all from one sample in a study of human T cells and chemical hapten exposure. TCRdb independently ran MiXCR on the RACE reads; one entry per CDR3 protein. The table has more than 95,000 distinct CDR3 sequences, about 12% seen once. Sample: whole blood, taken in connection with sensitization to the hapten diphenylcyclopropenone (DPC). These receptors were taken from a woman in her forties or fifties with alopecia areata. Some clones in this sample may be carry-over from other donors' samples. The CDR3 runs from the conserved cysteine through the conserved F or W. D genes are given only for firm matches. Clone size is given for some rows only: seen once, a few or many times, or a class if the clone is expanded.

D: -; size: -; V: TRBV20-1; J: TRBJ2-2; CDR3: CSARTGTLTGELFF; DNA: TGCAGTGCCCGAACCGGGACCCTCACGGGGGAGCTGTTTTTT
D: TRBD2; size: few; V: TRBV5-1; J: TRBJ2-2; CDR3: CASSWTSGSRGELFF; DNA: TGCGCCAGCAGCTGGACTAGCGGGTCGCGCGGGGAGCTGTTTTTT
D: -; size: -; V: TRBV9; J: TRBJ2-3; CDR3: CASSVGTNANADTQYF; DNA: TGTGCCAGCAGCGTAGGGACTAACGCCAACGCAGATACGCAGTATTTT
D: -; size: few; V: TRBV4-3; J: TRBJ2-3; CDR3: CASSQDYGDTQYF; DNA: TGCGCCAGCAGCCAAGATTACGGAGATACGCAGTATTTT
D: TRBD2; size: few; V: TRBV20-1; J: TRBJ2-5; CDR3: CSAPAGGRETQYF; DNA: TGCAGTGCCCCGGCGGGGGGTCGAGAGACCCAGTACTTC
D: TRBD1; size: few; V: TRBV28; J: TRBJ1-6; CDR3: CASSLPGGPTPLHF; DNA: TGTGCCAGCAGTCTCCCAGGGGGACCGACCCCCCTCCACTTT
D: -; size: -; V: TRBV20-1; J: TRBJ1-2; CDR3: CSAREPNTNYGYTF; DNA: TGCAGTGCTAGAGAGCCGAATACTAACTATGGCTACACCTTC
D: -; size: few; V: TRBV12-5; J: TRBJ1-1; CDR3: CASGLTGNTEAFF; DNA: TGTGCTAGTGGTTTGACAGGGAACACTGAAGCTTTCTTT
D: -; size: -; V: TRBV20-1; J: TRBJ2-3; CDR3: CSARVPGARPDTQYF; DNA: TGCAGTGCTAGAGTTCCGGGGGCCCGTCCGGATACGCAGTATTTT
D: -; size: -; V: TRBV20-1; J: TRBJ2-7; CDR3: CSAIGSTEEQYF; DNA: TGCAGTGCCATTGGCAGTACTGAGGAGCAGTACTTC
D: TRBD1; size: -; V: TRBV12-3/TRBV12-4; J: TRBJ2-5; CDR3: CASTGTGALETQYF; DNA: TGTGCCAGCACCGGGACAGGGGCTCTTGAGACCCAGTACTTC
D: -; size: many; V: TRBV4-3; J: TRBJ1-5; CDR3: CASSQDPVPGYKPQHF; DNA: TGCGCCAGCAGCCAAGATCCGGTTCCGGGGTATAAGCCCCAGCATTTT
D: -; size: -; V: TRBV28; J: TRBJ1-5; CDR3: CASRTPGPNQPQHF; DNA: TGTGCCAGCAGAACCCCCGGGCCCAATCAGCCCCAGCATTTT
D: -; size: -; V: TRBV28; J: TRBJ1-2; CDR3: CASSPGIYGYTF; DNA: TGTGCCAGCAGTCCCGGGATCTATGGCTACACCTTC
D: -; size: few; V: TRBV12-3/TRBV12-4; J: TRBJ1-2; CDR3: CASSVDRGGYTF; DNA: TGTGCCAGCAGTGTAGACCGGGGAGGCTACACCTTC
D: -; size: few; V: TRBV18; J: TRBJ2-3; CDR3: CASSPTKSAASADTQYF; DNA: TGTGCCAGCTCACCCACGAAATCAGCAGCCAGCGCAGATACGCAGTATTTT
D: -; size: few; V: TRBV20-1; J: TRBJ2-1; CDR3: CSAPRRNEQFF; DNA: TGCAGTGCTCCAAGAAGAAATGAGCAGTTCTTC
D: -; size: many; V: TRBV20-1; J: TRBJ2-7; CDR3: CSARVGGQGYEQYF; DNA: TGCAGTGCTAGAGTCGGAGGACAAGGCTACGAGCAGTACTTC
D: TRBD1; size: -; V: TRBV2; J: TRBJ2-1; CDR3: CASSPTGANEQFF; DNA: TGTGCCAGCAGCCCCACAGGGGCCAATGAGCAGTTCTTC
D: TRBD1; size: -; V: TRBV28; J: TRBJ2-7; CDR3: CASSLSGQGGRHF; DNA: TGTGCCAGCAGTTTATCCGGACAGGGAGGCCGGCACTTC
D: -; size: many; V: TRBV6-2/TRBV6-3; J: TRBJ1-2; CDR3: CASSIQLARGYGYTF; DNA: TGTGCCAGCAGTATCCAGTTGGCCCGAGGCTATGGCTACACCTTC
D: -; size: many; V: TRBV7-2; J: TRBJ2-1; CDR3: CASSPPDSFATGNEQFF; DNA: TGTGCCAGCAGCCCTCCGGACTCGTTCGCTACGGGCAATGAGCAGTTCTTC
D: -; size: few; V: TRBV3-1; J: TRBJ1-2; CDR3: CASRHLRDGPSANYGYTF; DNA: TGTGCCAGCAGGCACCTCCGAGACGGACCGTCAGCTAACTATGGCTACACCTTC
D: -; size: few; V: TRBV7-6; J: TRBJ1-5; CDR3: CASSLDPGQPQHF; DNA: TGTGCCAGCAGCTTAGACCCGGGTCAGCCCCAGCATTTT
D: -; size: many; V: TRBV7-7; J: TRBJ2-1; CDR3: CASSLGLSNEQFF; DNA: TGTGCTAGCAGCTTAGGTTTAAGCAATGAGCAGTTCTTC
D: -; size: few; V: TRBV6-5; J: TRBJ1-1; CDR3: CASSYDGAEAFF; DNA: TGTGCCAGCAGTTACGATGGGGCTGAAGCTTTCTTT
D: TRBD1; size: many; V: TRBV6-2/TRBV6-3; J: TRBJ1-1; CDR3: CASSRQGRNTEAFF; DNA: TGTGCCAGCAGTCGACAGGGAAGGAACACTGAAGCTTTCTTT
D: TRBD1; size: many; V: TRBV24-1; J: TRBJ1-1; CDR3: CATRGTGVTEAFF; DNA: TGTGCCACAAGAGGGACAGGCGTGACGGAAGCTTTCTTT
D: TRBD1; size: few; V: TRBV5-4; J: TRBJ1-4; CDR3: CASRKTGRGEKLFF; DNA: TGTGCCAGCAGGAAGACAGGGCGGGGTGAAAAACTGTTTTTT
D: -; size: -; V: TRBV7-9; J: TRBJ1-1; CDR3: CASTSRPMNTEAFF; DNA: TGTGCCAGCACGTCGAGGCCGATGAACACTGAAGCTTTCTTT
D: -; size: few; V: TRBV14; J: TRBJ1-2; CDR3: CASSPQSDYGYTF; DNA: TGTGCCAGCAGCCCTCAGAGCGACTATGGCTACACCTTC
D: -; size: few; V: TRBV6-2/TRBV6-3; J: TRBJ2-2; CDR3: CASSSTPGELFF; DNA: TGTGCCAGCAGTTCTACGCCCGGGGAGCTGTTTTTT
D: TRBD1; size: -; V: TRBV7-7; J: TRBJ2-1; CDR3: CASSRDRGSYNEQFF; DNA: TGTGCTAGCAGCAGGGACAGGGGATCCTACAATGAGCAGTTCTTC
D: TRBD1; size: many; V: TRBV7-9; J: TRBJ2-5; CDR3: CASSFGQGAQETQYF; DNA: TGTGCCAGCAGCTTCGGACAGGGGGCCCAAGAGACCCAGTACTTC
D: -; size: many; V: TRBV11-2; J: TRBJ2-7; CDR3: CASSFWGSSSYEQYF; DNA: TGTGCCAGCAGCTTTTGGGGGTCTAGCTCCTACGAGCAGTACTTC
D: -; size: few; V: TRBV28; J: TRBJ1-5; CDR3: CASSPRGGDQPQHF; DNA: TGTGCCAGCAGTCCCCGCGGCGGGGATCAGCCCCAGCATTTT
D: TRBD1; size: few; V: TRBV11-2; J: TRBJ2-5; CDR3: CASSSGQGKWETQYF; DNA: TGTGCCAGCAGCTCGGGACAGGGAAAGTGGGAGACCCAGTACTTC
D: -; size: -; V: TRBV6-5; J: TRBJ1-1; CDR3: CASSSRQDGTEAFF; DNA: TGTGCCAGCAGTTCCAGACAGGATGGGACTGAAGCTTTCTTT
D: TRBD1; size: -; V: TRBV4-2; J: TRBJ1-2; CDR3: CASSQAGGNYGYTF; DNA: TGTGCCAGCAGCCAAGCAGGGGGCAACTATGGCTACACCTTC
D: -; size: -; V: TRBV7-9; J: TRBJ1-3; CDR3: CASSRRSSGNTIYF; DNA: TGTGCCAGCAGCAGGCGGAGCTCTGGAAACACCATATATTTT
D: TRBD1; size: few; V: TRBV12-3/TRBV12-4; J: TRBJ1-5; CDR3: CASSQGTGGQPQHF; DNA: TGTGCCAGCAGCCAGGGGACAGGGGGCCAGCCCCAGCATTTT
D: -; size: -; V: TRBV6-2/TRBV6-3; J: TRBJ2-3; CDR3: CASSYSRLMDTQYF; DNA: TGTGCCAGCAGTTACTCGAGACTCATGGATACGCAGTATTTT
D: -; size: many; V: TRBV28; J: TRBJ2-6; CDR3: CASSSPGRGANVLTF; DNA: TGTGCCAGCAGTTCTCCAGGGAGAGGGGCCAACGTCCTGACTTTC
D: -; size: -; V: TRBV12-3/TRBV12-4; J: TRBJ2-1; CDR3: CASSPGFSEQFF; DNA: TGTGCCAGCAGTCCGGGATTTTCGGAGCAGTTCTTC
D: -; size: few; V: TRBV10-1; J: TRBJ2-2; CDR3: CASNRDGVGELFF; DNA: TGCGCCAGCAACCGGGACGGAGTCGGGGAGCTGTTTTTT
D: TRBD2; size: -; V: TRBV6-6; J: TRBJ2-3; CDR3: CARILAGGADTQYF; DNA: TGTGCCAGAATTCTAGCGGGGGGAGCAGATACGCAGTATTTT
D: -; size: many; V: TRBV6-1; J: TRBJ1-5; CDR3: CASTSLLQPQHF; DNA: TGTGCCAGCACCTCCCTCCTGCAGCCCCAGCATTTT
D: TRBD1; size: many; V: TRBV6-1; J: TRBJ1-6; CDR3: CASSEAWTGQSPLHF; DNA: TGTGCCAGCAGTGAAGCATGGACAGGGCAATCACCCCTCCACTTT
D: -; size: -; V: TRBV28; J: TRBJ2-7; CDR3: CASSLRARPSYEQYF; DNA: TGTGCCAGCAGCCTCCGGGCTCGACCCTCCTACGAGCAGTACTTC
D: -; size: many; V: TRBV5-1; J: TRBJ1-2; CDR3: CASSGIDRNYGYTF; DNA: TGCGCCAGCAGCGGAATTGACAGGAACTATGGCTACACCTTC
D: -; size: many; V: TRBV5-5; J: TRBJ1-3; CDR3: CASSLVGTPSSGNTIYF; DNA: TGTGCCAGCAGCTTGGTAGGGACTCCCAGCTCTGGAAACACCATATATTTT
D: -; size: -; V: TRBV11-2; J: TRBJ1-1; CDR3: CASSLGQLNTEAFF; DNA: TGTGCCAGCAGCTTAGGCCAGTTGAACACTGAAGCTTTCTTT
D: -; size: -; V: TRBV7-8; J: TRBJ1-6; CDR3: CASSLAWPNSPLHF; DNA: TGTGCCAGCAGCTTAGCGTGGCCGAATTCACCCCTCCACTTT